The 22 T cell receptor beta chains listed next were all sequenced from one sample in a study of Ad26.COV2.S vaccination and SARS-CoV-2 variants. Documented treatment: approximately 18 received Ad26.COV2.S at low or high dose, single or two shots; about five received placebo; per-sample allocation not given. Specimen acquisition occurred on day 63 following the initial vaccine or placebo injection. Sequencing was performed with immunoSEQ multiplex PCR; in TCRdb, only in-frame clones are kept and a portion is missing. The sample holds approximately 500,000 clones; around 85% are singletons and the top ten take roughly 13%. The sample in question was peripheral blood, obtained in a trial of Ad26.COV2.S vaccine versus placebo. The receptor source for this set is a person between 18 and 59 years old who received the Ad26.COV2.S COVID-19 vaccine or a placebo.

The chain has TRBV7-2 and TRBJ2-7, with 7 bases fitting TRBD2. CDR1 is SGHTA, CDR2 FQGNSA, per germline. The junction had 6 bases not matched to a gene; V was cut back by 3 bases and J by 4 bases. This CDR3 is built from 14 residues. The CDR3 DNA follows: TGTGCCAGCAGCTTTGGCGGGAGAGGGTACGAGCAGTACTTC. Translation: CASSFGGRGYEQYF.

This chain joins TRBV28 and TRBJ1-4; TRBD1 matches 9 bases. Unmatched junction bases numbered 7, after V lost 3 bases and J lost 8 bases. This CDR3 has 15 residues. Per the germline V gene, CDR1 is MDHEN and CDR2 is SYDVKM. The DNA for the CDR3 is TGTGCCAGCAGTTTCAGGGGACAGGGTTCGGAAAAACTGTTTTTT. Amino acid sequence: CASSFRGQGSEKLFF.

The chain recombines TRBV25-1 with TRBJ2-7; D is ambiguous. Looked up from germline, CDR1 is MGHDK and CDR2 is SYGVNS. The CDR3 consists of 13 residues. V was cut by 0 bases and J by 4 bases, with 7 bases left in between. The CDR3 is CASSEYGPYEQYF. CDR3 in DNA: TGTGCCAGCAGTGAATATGGTCCATACGAGCAGTACTTC.

CDR3 DNA sequence: TGTGCCAGCAGCTTGGAAGCGGCAAATCAGCCCCAGCATTTT. This codes for CASSLEAANQPQHF. The rearrangement links TRBV5-6 to TRBJ1-5, with D unresolved. Trimming took 0 bases from V and 4 from J, leaving 8 bases between them. In germline, CDR1 is SGHDT, CDR2 YYEEEE. The CDR3 has 14 residues.

The chain couples TRBV6-2 or TRBV6-3 to TRBJ1-2; TRBD1 matches at 7 bases. Trimming at V came to 4 bases and at J to 4 bases, leaving 9 bases not matched to a gene. The V gene's germline CDR1 is MNHEY and CDR2 SVGEGT. There are 15 residues in the CDR3. The CDR3 sequence is CASSSNPGTAYGYTF. As DNA, the CDR3 is TGTGCCAGCAGTTCCAATCCCGGGACAGCCTATGGCTACACCTTC.

The genes are TRBV9 and TRBJ1-5; 7 bases match TRBD1. There are 16 residues in the CDR3. From germline, CDR1 is SGDLS and CDR2 YYNGEE. The V segment lost 3 bases and the J segment 3 bases; nucleotides outside the gene matches: 9. CDR3 DNA sequence: TGTGCCAGCAGCGCTGCCGGGGACAGCCTCAATCAGCCCCAGCATTTT. It translates to CASSAAGDSLNQPQHF.

CDR3 region: CASSRDPKRSPLHF. The CDR3, as DNA: TGTGCCAGCAGCCGGGACCCTAAGCGTTCACCCCTCCACTTT. This sequence joins TRBV2 and TRBJ1-6; a weak D match, TRBD1 (5 bases). CDR3 length equals 14 residues. With 6 bases removed from V and 9 bases from J, the gap between germline ends came to 15 bases. Looked up from germline, CDR1 is SNHLY and CDR2 is FYNNEI.

This clone was picked up one time. This rearrangement joins TRBV30 to TRBJ2-3; the D gene could be TRBD1 or TRBD2 (5 bases each). The V gene lost 3 bases and the J gene lost 6 bases, with 16 bases spanning the gap. This CDR3 spans 14 amino acids. The germline V gene encodes CDR1 GTSNPN and CDR2 SVGIG (reference sequence). The DNA for the CDR3 is TGTGCCTGGAGCGCGCTAGCAGGGCGGGATACGCAGTATTTT. Translated, it gives CAWSALAGRDTQYF.

The chain has TRBV7-2 and TRBJ2-1; 9 bases map to TRBD1. This CDR3 region has 15 residues. Germline lookup yields CDR1 SGHTA and CDR2 FQGNSA. Trimming took 3 bases from V and 8 from J; bases not matched to a gene: 8. The CDR3: CASSLDRGPRDEQFF. CDR3 in DNA: TGTGCCAGCAGCTTGGACAGGGGACCGCGGGATGAGCAGTTCTTC. Based on the CDR3 plus reference TRBV7-2 and TRBJ2-1, the full variable domain is GAGVSQSPSNKVTEKGKDVELRCDPISGHTALYWYRQSLGQGLEFLIYFQGNSAPDKSGLPSDRFSAERTGGSVSTLTIQRTQQEDSAVYLCASSLDRGPRDEQFFGPGTRLTVL.

This chain uses TRBV15 with TRBJ2-2, with D maybe TRBD1 (6 bases). The CDR3 runs 15 residues. Between the trimmed V and J ends, which lost 3 bases and 4 bases, there was a span of 12 bases. Germline V gene lookup returns CDR1 LNHNV and CDR2 YYDKDF (reference sequence). The CDR3 spells CATSRPMTGTGELFF. The CDR3, as DNA: TGTGCCACCAGCAGGCCAATGACAGGCACCGGGGAGCTGTTTTTT.

This clone was seen a single time. The chain combines TRBV5-1 with TRBJ1-4; 9 bases map to TRBD1. This CDR3 region has 15 residues. Germline trimming cut 5 bases from V and 10 bases from J; bases unmatched to any gene: 12. Per the germline V gene, CDR1 is SGHRS and CDR2 is YFSETQ. This CDR3 reads CASRFSGRQGGKLFF. In nucleotides, the CDR3 is TGCGCCAGCAGATTCTCCGGGAGACAGGGGGGAAAACTGTTTTTT.

The genes are TRBV29-1 and TRBJ1-4; maybe TRBD1 (6 bases). The length of the CDR3 is 13 residues. Trimming took off 5 bases at V and 0 bases at J, with 7 bases between the two ends. The germline gives CDR1 SQVTM, CDR2 ANQGSEA. The CDR3 protein is CSVTGSTNEKLFF. The DNA for the CDR3 is TGCAGCGTTACAGGGTCAACTAATGAAAAACTGTTTTTT.

The V gene is TRBV12-3 or TRBV12-4, the J gene TRBJ1-2; D gene unclear. This CDR3 is 13 amino acids long. Trimming left V 5 bases short and J 3 bases short, with 10 bases between. In DNA form, the CDR3 reads TGTGCCAGCAGTCTAAGCCCAGACTATGGCTACACCTTC. Its protein is CASSLSPDYGYTF.

J is TRBJ1-3 and V is TRBV6-1, with D unclear. Trimming shortened V by 2 bases and J by 2 bases, and 7 bases separated the two germline ends. The CDR3 is 14 amino acids. The germline V gene encodes CDR1 MNHNS and CDR2 SASEGT. CDR3 sequence reads: CASSETVAGNTIYF. The DNA of the CDR3 is TGTGCCAGCAGTGAAACCGTGGCTGGAAACACCATATATTTT.

This rearrangement joins TRBV6-5 to TRBJ1-3; TRBD1 matches 8 bases. V shed 4 bases and J 8 bases; nucleotides not matched to a gene: 7. The CDR3 length is 14 residues. CDR1 and CDR2 from the germline V gene are MNHEY and SVGAGI. DNA for the CDR3: TGTGCCAGCAGTTGGACAGGGTCCGGGGACACCATATATTTT. Residues: CASSWTGSGDTIYF.

The rearrangement joins TRBV27 to TRBJ2-7; D might be TRBD2 (6 bases). Germline V CDR1 and CDR2: MNHEY, SMNVEV (reference sequence). This CDR3 is built from 14 residues. With 6 bases removed from V and 4 bases from J, the gap between germline ends came to 16 bases. The CDR3 DNA reads as TGTGCCAGCAGGGAGGTGGGGGGAACGTACGAGCAGTACTTC. Encoded protein: CASREVGGTYEQYF.

The chain couples TRBV6-5 to TRBJ2-1; D is unresolved. Germline values: CDR1 MNHEY, CDR2 SVGAGI. V was pared by 0 bases and J by 9 bases, with 9 bases between. The CDR3 sequence is 13 residues long. Here the CDR3 DNA reads TGTGCCAGCAGTTACTCGAAAACCCTTGAGCAGTTCTTC. Its translation is CASSYSKTLEQFF.

The chain has TRBV27 and TRBJ2-7; no firm D call. Trimming stripped 3 bases from V and 6 bases from J, with 9 bases between. Germline V lookup: CDR1 MNHEY, CDR2 SMNVEV (reference sequence). The CDR3 contains 12 residues. The DNA for the CDR3 is TGTGCCAGCAGTTTCCTAGGATTCGAGCAGTACTTC. The encoded protein is CASSFLGFEQYF.

The gene calls are TRBV5-4 and TRBJ2-5, with D possibly being TRBD1 or TRBD2 (6 bases each). The CDR3 runs to 13 residues. Germline values: CDR1 SGHNT, CDR2 YYREEE (reference sequence). The V end was cut by 6 bases, the J end by 5 bases, with 14 bases between. Written as DNA, the CDR3 is TGTGCCAGCAACGCGGTAGGGGGGGAGACCCAGTACTTC. Its translation: CASNAVGGETQYF. Using reference TRBV5-4 and TRBJ2-5 for the parts outside the CDR3, the full variable domain is ETGVTQSPTHLIKTRGQQVTLRCSSQSGHNTVSWYQQALGQGPQFIFQYYREEENGRGNFPPRFSGLQFPNYSSELNVNALELDDSALYLCASNAVGGETQYFGPGTRLLVL.

This chain joins TRBV5-1 and TRBJ2-7; D unresolved. V dropped 3 bases and J dropped 1 base, with 8 bases sitting between them. The CDR3 sequence is 13 residues long. Germline lookup yields CDR1 SGHRS and CDR2 YFSETQ. The CDR3 loop is CASSSEQSYEQYF. CDR3 coding DNA: TGCGCCAGCAGCTCTGAACAGTCCTACGAGCAGTACTTC.

This clone was picked up one time. This rearrangement joins TRBV24-1 to TRBJ1-5, with no clear D. This CDR3 is 14 amino acids long. From germline, CDR1 is KGHDR and CDR2 SFDVKD. V lost 4 bases and J lost 7, with 13 bases in between. The CDR3 DNA follows: TGTGCCACCAGTGAAATGACATCATCCCAGCCCCAGCATTTT. Protein: CATSEMTSSQPQHF.

This chain links TRBV12-3 or TRBV12-4 with TRBJ2-5; D remains ambiguous. Deletions cut 6 bases from V and 1 base from J, with 9 bases between. The CDR3 totals 13 residues. Here the CDR3 DNA reads TGTGCCAGCAGCCCGCGAGCCCAAGAGACCCAGTACTTC. This translates into CASSPRAQETQYF.